These T cell receptor beta chains were read from a single sample in a study of technical replicates of blood from a handful of donors. Sequenced by immunoSEQ multiplex PCR; TCRdb stores in-frame clones only, minus some. The sample lists under 95,000 clones, roughly 98% seen once, with 0.15% in the top ten. Specimen: T cells isolated from PBMCs. The receptors derive from a human donor in good health. CDR3s include the opening cysteine and the closing phenylalanine or tryptophan. The D gene is left open where the match is weak. Size is omitted from some rows. Given values are once, few, many or a class for expanded clones.

J: TRBJ2-7
D: TRBD1
V: TRBV28
size: -
CDR3: CASSLDRGNEQYF
DNA: TGTGCCAGCAGTCTGGACAGGGGGAACGAGCAGTACTTC

J: TRBJ1-5
D: TRBD1
V: TRBV19
size: -
CDR3: CASTTGGNQPQHF
DNA: TGTGCCAGTACGACAGGGGGCAATCAGCCCCAGCATTTT

J: TRBJ1-1
D: TRBD1
V: TRBV27
size: -
CDR3: CASSSRGQSRMNTEAFF
DNA: TGTGCCAGCAGTTCACGGGGACAGAGTAGAATGAACACTGAAGCTTTCTTT

J: TRBJ2-7
D: TRBD2
V: TRBV5-1
size: -
CDR3: CASSTLAGGPDEQYF
DNA: TGCGCCAGCAGCACCCTAGCGGGGGGGCCGGACGAGCAGTACTTC

J: TRBJ1-5
D: -
V: TRBV19
size: -
CDR3: CASSSDRFNQPQHF
DNA: TGTGCCAGTAGTTCGGACAGATTCAATCAGCCCCAGCATTTT

J: TRBJ2-7
D: -
V: TRBV2
size: -
CDR3: CASTSNSPEQYF
DNA: TGTGCCAGCACCTCGAACTCCCCGGAGCAGTACTTC

J: TRBJ2-5
D: -
V: TRBV11-2
size: -
CDR3: CASSLLSSRETQYF
DNA: TGTGCCAGCAGCTTATTGTCTAGCCGGGAGACCCAGTACTTC

J: TRBJ2-5
D: -
V: TRBV7-9
size: -
CDR3: CASSPRQQETQYF
DNA: TGTGCCAGCAGCCCACGACAGCAAGAGACCCAGTACTTC

J: TRBJ2-1
D: TRBD2
V: TRBV27
size: -
CDR3: CAGTQGGSSYNEQFF
DNA: TGTGCCGGCACCCAGGGAGGGAGCTCCTACAATGAGCAGTTCTTC

J: TRBJ2-2
D: TRBD2
V: TRBV19
size: -
CDR3: CASSTGLAVITGELFF
DNA: TGTGCCAGTAGTACCGGACTAGCGGTTATAACCGGGGAGCTGTTTTTT

J: TRBJ1-2
D: -
V: TRBV15
size: -
CDR3: CATSRDLLGGGDGYTF
DNA: TGTGCCACCAGCAGAGATCTGCTGGGGGGGGGAGATGGCTACACCTTC

J: TRBJ2-3
D: TRBD2
V: TRBV10-2
size: -
CDR3: CASFRGTSGGTDTQYF
DNA: TGCGCCAGCTTCCGCGGGACTAGCGGGGGCACAGATACGCAGTATTTT

J: TRBJ1-5
D: TRBD1
V: TRBV29-1
size: -
CDR3: CSVGQGQGLNQPQHF
DNA: TGCAGCGTGGGCCAGGGACAGGGACTCAATCAGCCCCAGCATTTT

J: TRBJ2-7
D: -
V: TRBV5-1
size: -
CDR3: CASSTPGHYEQYF
DNA: TGCGCCAGCAGCACTCCCGGTCACTACGAGCAGTACTTC

J: TRBJ2-3
D: TRBD2
V: TRBV6-5
size: -
CDR3: CASSNRGGPTDTQYF
DNA: TGTGCCAGCAGTAATCGGGGGGGCCCCACAGATACGCAGTATTTT

J: TRBJ1-2
D: -
V: TRBV30
size: -
CDR3: CAWTKTAWSGGYGYTF
DNA: TGTGCCTGGACTAAGACAGCCTGGTCGGGGGGCTATGGCTACACCTTC

J: TRBJ2-2
D: -
V: TRBV11-3
size: -
CDR3: CASSLRITGELFF
DNA: TGTGCCAGCAGCTTGCGGATCACCGGGGAGCTGTTTTTT

J: TRBJ2-7
D: -
V: TRBV29-1
size: -
CDR3: CSVLISASYEQYF
DNA: TGCAGCGTCCTAATTAGCGCGTCCTACGAGCAGTACTTC

J: TRBJ2-7
D: -
V: TRBV28
size: -
CDR3: CASSFGQAGSYEQYF
DNA: TGTGCCAGCAGTTTCGGCCAGGCGGGATCCTACGAGCAGTACTTC

J: TRBJ1-3
D: TRBD1
V: TRBV5-4
size: -
CDR3: CASSSGTDAGNTIYF
DNA: TGTGCCAGCAGCTCAGGGACAGACGCTGGAAACACCATATATTTT

J: TRBJ2-5
D: TRBD1
V: TRBV7-9
size: once
CDR3: CASSSRELQGWQETQYF
DNA: TGTGCCAGCAGCTCCCGTGAACTACAGGGGTGGCAAGAGACCCAGTACTTC

J: TRBJ1-5
D: -
V: TRBV6-1
size: -
CDR3: CASSGGGDQPQHF
DNA: TGTGCCAGCAGTGGAGGGGGGGATCAGCCCCAGCATTTT

J: TRBJ2-7
D: TRBD1
V: TRBV7-8
size: once
CDR3: CASSLSGTAPYEQYF
DNA: TGTGCCAGCAGCTTGTCTGGGACAGCCCCCTACGAGCAGTACTTC

J: TRBJ2-7
D: -
V: TRBV18
size: -
CDR3: CASSPVYRFQNGSYEQYF
DNA: TGTGCCAGCTCACCGGTTTACAGGTTCCAAAACGGGAGCTACGAGCAGTACTTC

J: TRBJ2-3
D: TRBD2
V: TRBV7-8
size: -
CDR3: CASSPSRPVVAGGTRNTFTQYF
DNA: TGTGCCAGCAGCCCTAGCAGACCGGTGGTAGCGGGGGGAACTAGGAACACGTTTACGCAGTATTTT

J: TRBJ1-6
D: TRBD1
V: TRBV9
size: -
CDR3: CASSPYPGTGAENSPLHF
DNA: TGTGCCAGCAGCCCCTATCCCGGGACAGGGGCTGAAAATTCACCCCTCCACTTT

J: TRBJ2-3
D: TRBD2
V: TRBV6-1
size: -
CDR3: CASSGLSGGAVADTQYF
DNA: TGTGCCAGCAGTGGGCTCTCCGGGGGGGCCGTGGCAGATACGCAGTATTTT

J: TRBJ2-7
D: -
V: TRBV7-3
size: once
CDR3: CASSGRAAYEQYF
DNA: TGTGCCAGTTCAGGCAGGGCGGCCTACGAGCAGTACTTC

J: TRBJ2-1
D: -
V: TRBV7-9
size: -
CDR3: CASSRWGPNYNEQFF
DNA: TGTGCCAGCAGCAGGTGGGGGCCAAACTACAATGAGCAGTTCTTC

J: TRBJ1-4
D: -
V: TRBV19
size: -
CDR3: CASSVGPNEKLFF
DNA: TGTGCCAGTAGTGTGGGGCCTAATGAAAAACTGTTTTTT

J: TRBJ1-2
D: TRBD1
V: TRBV15
size: -
CDR3: CATSRDGTGRLSNYGYTF
DNA: TGTGCCACCAGCAGAGATGGGACAGGTAGACTATCTAACTATGGCTACACCTTC

J: TRBJ2-5
D: TRBD2
V: TRBV5-1
size: -
CDR3: CASSLASGGETQYF
DNA: TGCGCCAGCAGCTTAGCTAGCGGGGGGGAGACCCAGTACTTC

J: TRBJ2-1
D: -
V: TRBV10-3
size: -
CDR3: CAISEDSLYNEQFF
DNA: TGTGCCATCAGTGAGGATAGCCTCTACAATGAGCAGTTCTTC

J: TRBJ2-3
D: -
V: TRBV7-9
size: -
CDR3: CASSLDGRDTQYF
DNA: TGTGCCAGCAGCTTAGATGGGAGAGATACGCAGTATTTT

J: TRBJ1-1
D: -
V: TRBV5-1
size: -
CDR3: CASSLFQGSVTEAFF
DNA: TGCGCCAGCAGCTTGTTTCAGGGGTCAGTCACTGAAGCTTTCTTT

J: TRBJ2-3
D: TRBD2
V: TRBV28
size: -
CDR3: CASSSSGSGTDTQYF
DNA: TGTGCCAGCAGTTCTAGCGGGAGCGGCACAGATACGCAGTATTTT

J: TRBJ2-7
D: TRBD2
V: TRBV30
size: -
CDR3: CAWTSGGANEQYF
DNA: TGTGCCTGGACTAGCGGGGGGGCAAACGAGCAGTACTTC

J: TRBJ1-1
D: -
V: TRBV5-4
size: -
CDR3: CASSLIDMNTEAFF
DNA: TGTGCCAGCAGCTTAATTGACATGAACACTGAAGCTTTCTTT

J: TRBJ1-1
D: -
V: TRBV4-1
size: -
CDR3: CASSQGPWGGTEAFF
DNA: TGCGCCAGCAGCCAAGGGCCGTGGGGCGGCACTGAAGCTTTCTTT

J: TRBJ2-7
D: TRBD2
V: TRBV15
size: -
CDR3: CATSKLSGTEQYF
DNA: TGTGCCACCAGCAAGCTTAGCGGGACCGAGCAGTACTTC

J: TRBJ2-1
D: TRBD2
V: TRBV9
size: -
CDR3: CASSVTSGRPSSYNEQFF
DNA: TGTGCCAGCAGCGTAACTAGCGGGAGGCCAAGCTCCTACAATGAGCAGTTCTTC

J: TRBJ1-5
D: -
V: TRBV4-1
size: -
CDR3: CASSQDGRTEKNQPQHF
DNA: TGCGCCAGCAGCCAAGATGGTCGGACAGAGAAAAATCAGCCCCAGCATTTT

J: TRBJ1-1
D: -
V: TRBV2
size: -
CDR3: CASSEEQVSEAFF
DNA: TGTGCCAGCAGTGAAGAACAGGTCTCTGAAGCTTTCTTT

J: TRBJ1-3
D: -
V: TRBV19
size: -
CDR3: CASRGASGNTIYF
DNA: TGTGCCAGTCGGGGGGCCTCTGGAAACACCATATATTTT

J: TRBJ1-2
D: -
V: TRBV19
size: -
CDR3: CASRARGDYGYTF
DNA: TGTGCCAGCCGAGCCCGGGGAGACTATGGCTACACCTTC

J: TRBJ1-1
D: TRBD1
V: TRBV7-9
size: -
CDR3: CASSSTGGIVEAFF
DNA: TGTGCCAGCAGCTCGACAGGGGGCATCGTTGAAGCTTTCTTT

J: TRBJ2-2
D: TRBD1
V: TRBV27
size: -
CDR3: CASSPLRTGGNTGELFF
DNA: TGTGCCAGCAGTCCACTACGGACAGGGGGGAACACCGGGGAGCTGTTTTTT

J: TRBJ1-2
D: -
V: TRBV20-1
size: -
CDR3: CSASRPYGYTF
DNA: TGCAGTGCTAGTCGTCCCTATGGCTACACCTTC

J: TRBJ1-1
D: -
V: TRBV6-4
size: -
CDR3: CASSLMPGATEAFF
DNA: TGTGCCAGCAGCCTGATGCCGGGAGCCACTGAAGCTTTCTTT

J: TRBJ2-7
D: TRBD1
V: TRBV13
size: -
CDR3: CASSHMGQGESSYEQYF
DNA: TGTGCCAGCAGTCATATGGGACAGGGCGAAAGCTCCTACGAGCAGTACTTC

J: TRBJ1-1
D: -
V: TRBV7-9
size: -
CDR3: CASSLFQDMNTEAFF
DNA: TGTGCCAGCAGCTTATTTCAGGATATGAACACTGAAGCTTTCTTT

J: TRBJ2-5
D: TRBD1
V: TRBV2
size: -
CDR3: CASSEALDFSDRVSETQYF
DNA: TGTGCCAGCAGTGAAGCTTTGGATTTCAGCGACAGGGTATCAGAGACCCAGTACTTC

J: TRBJ2-3
D: TRBD2
V: TRBV7-9
size: -
CDR3: CASSLAPPGLARDTQYF
DNA: TGTGCCAGCAGCTTAGCCCCTCCGGGACTAGCTAGAGATACGCAGTATTTT

J: TRBJ2-5
D: -
V: TRBV5-6
size: once
CDR3: CASSLGGGGETQYF
DNA: TGTGCCAGCAGCTTGGGGGGGGGCGGAGAGACCCAGTACTTC